The text below deals with one T cell receptor (beta chain). As yet, its antigen is unknown. The sample originates from a study of long-term antiretroviral therapy in people with HIV. Looked up from germline, CDR1 is LGHNA and CDR2 is YSLEER. There are 15 residues in the CDR3. With 0 bases removed from V and 5 bases from J, the gap between germline ends came to 13 bases. Survey-level resolution applied to immunoSEQ assay v3.0. Clones were read by immunoSEQ multiplex PCR, and TCRdb kept only the in-frame ones, dropping some. The table records around 13,000 clones, about 83% of them present only once. Study observations and caveats: On ART adherence, viral resistance or therapy changes, no data were available. Relative to transplant donor controls, diversity remained lower despite increasing after ART.

The rearrangement uses TRBV4-3 and TRBJ1-1; possible D gene TRBD1, 6 bases. The sequences come from unsorted PBMCs, collected 3.4 years after starting antiretroviral therapy. The origin of this receptor is a man in his forties or fifties with HIV. The CDR3 loop is CASSQDRGARTEAFF. The CDR3, as DNA: TGCGCCAGCAGCCAAGATCGGGGGGCACGGACTGAAGCTTTCTTT.